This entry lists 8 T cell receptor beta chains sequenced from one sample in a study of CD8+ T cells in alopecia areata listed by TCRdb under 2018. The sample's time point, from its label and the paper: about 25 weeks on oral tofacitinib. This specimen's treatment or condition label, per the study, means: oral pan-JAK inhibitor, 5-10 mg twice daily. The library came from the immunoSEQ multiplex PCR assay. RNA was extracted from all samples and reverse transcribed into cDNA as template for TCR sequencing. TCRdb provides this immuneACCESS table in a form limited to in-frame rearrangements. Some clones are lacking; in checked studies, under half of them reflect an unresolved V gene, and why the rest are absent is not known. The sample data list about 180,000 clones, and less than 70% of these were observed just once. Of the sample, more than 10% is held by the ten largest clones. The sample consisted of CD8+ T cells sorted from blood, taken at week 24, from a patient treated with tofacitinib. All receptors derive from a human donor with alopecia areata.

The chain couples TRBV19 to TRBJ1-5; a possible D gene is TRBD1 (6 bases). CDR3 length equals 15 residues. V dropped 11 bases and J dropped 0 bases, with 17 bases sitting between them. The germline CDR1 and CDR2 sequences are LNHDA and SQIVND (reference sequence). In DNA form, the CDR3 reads TGTGCCGGCAGACACAGGGACGATAGCAATCAGCCCCAGCATTTT. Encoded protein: CAGRHRDDSNQPQHF.

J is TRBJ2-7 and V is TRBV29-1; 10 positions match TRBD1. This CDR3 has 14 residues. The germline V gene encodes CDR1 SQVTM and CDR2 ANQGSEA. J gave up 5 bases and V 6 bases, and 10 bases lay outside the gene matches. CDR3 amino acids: CSVLGQGVMDEQYF. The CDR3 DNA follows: TGCAGCGTGTTAGGACAGGGGGTTATGGACGAGCAGTACTTC.

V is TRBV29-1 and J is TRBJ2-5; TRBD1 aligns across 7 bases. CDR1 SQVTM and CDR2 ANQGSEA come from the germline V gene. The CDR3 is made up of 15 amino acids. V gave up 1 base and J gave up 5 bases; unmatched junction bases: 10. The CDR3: CSVEGFDRALETQYF. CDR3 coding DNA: TGCAGCGTTGAAGGGTTTGACAGGGCCCTGGAGACCCAGTACTTC. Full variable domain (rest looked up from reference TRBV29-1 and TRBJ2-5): SAVISQKPSRDICQRGTSLTIQCQVDSQVTMMFWYRQQPGQSLTLIATANQGSEATYESGFVIDKFPISRPNLTFSTLTVSNMSPEDSSIYLCSVEGFDRALETQYFGPGTRLLVL.

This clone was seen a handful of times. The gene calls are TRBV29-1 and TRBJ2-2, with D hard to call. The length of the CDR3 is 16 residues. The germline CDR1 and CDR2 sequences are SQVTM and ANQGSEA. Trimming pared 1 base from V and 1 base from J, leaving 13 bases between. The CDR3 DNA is TGCAGCGTTGAAGGGGTAAATTCAAGGAACACCGGGGAGCTGTTTTTT. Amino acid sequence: CSVEGVNSRNTGELFF.

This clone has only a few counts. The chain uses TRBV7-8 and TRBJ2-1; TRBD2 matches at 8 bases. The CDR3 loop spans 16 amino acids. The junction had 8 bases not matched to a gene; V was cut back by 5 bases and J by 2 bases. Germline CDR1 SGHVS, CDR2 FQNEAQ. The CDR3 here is CASSNKRGLTYNEQFF. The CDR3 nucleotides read TGTGCCAGCAGCAACAAGCGGGGGCTAACCTACAATGAGCAGTTCTTC.

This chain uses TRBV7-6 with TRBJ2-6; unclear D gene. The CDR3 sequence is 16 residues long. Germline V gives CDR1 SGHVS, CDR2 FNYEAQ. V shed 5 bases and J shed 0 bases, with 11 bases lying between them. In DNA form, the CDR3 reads TGTGCCAGCAGCGCTGTGCAGCTCTCTGGGGCCAACGTCCTGACTTTC. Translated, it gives CASSAVQLSGANVLTF.

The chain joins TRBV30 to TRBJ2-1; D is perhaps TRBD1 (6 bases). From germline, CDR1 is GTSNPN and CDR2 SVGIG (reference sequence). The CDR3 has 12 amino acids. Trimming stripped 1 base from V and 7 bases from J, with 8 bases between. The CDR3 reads CAWSAQGNEQFF. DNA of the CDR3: TGTGCCTGGAGTGCACAGGGAAATGAGCAGTTCTTC. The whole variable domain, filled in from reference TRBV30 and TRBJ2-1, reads SQTIHQWPATLVQPVGSPLSLECTVEGTSNPNLYWYRQAAGRGLQLLFYSVGIGQISSEVPQNLSASRPQDRQFILSSKKLLLSDSGFYLCAWSAQGNEQFFGPGTRLTVL.

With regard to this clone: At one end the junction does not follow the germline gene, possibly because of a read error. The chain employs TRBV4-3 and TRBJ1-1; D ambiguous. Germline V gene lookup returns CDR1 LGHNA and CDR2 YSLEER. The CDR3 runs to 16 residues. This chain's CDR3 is CASSQGRRQRNAEAFF. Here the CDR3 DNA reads TGCGCCAGCAGCCAAGGTCGGCGTCAAAGGAACGCTGAAGCTTTCTTT.